This passage covers 30 T cell receptor beta chains from one sample sequenced in a study of PD-1 blockade in classical Hodgkin lymphoma. The time point is: newly diagnosed, previously untreated cHL patient sample. Thawed PBMCs underwent magnetic negative selection to obtain purified CD8+ T cells. Assay: immunoSEQ multiplex PCR; the TCRdb copy retains only in-frame clones and omits some. The sample shows more than 7,500 clones, 91% of them seen only once. Sequenced input: CD8+ T cells from blood. These receptors were obtained from a human donor with classical Hodgkin lymphoma.

The chain links TRBV5-1 to TRBJ2-3; 9 bases are a match to TRBD2. Germline loops: CDR1 SGHRS, CDR2 YFSETQ. Germline trimming cut 5 bases from V and 3 bases from J; bases unmatched to any gene: 10. The CDR3 consists of 16 residues. The CDR3 nucleotides are TGCGCCAGCAGAGGAGATCCTAGCGGGATTACAGATACGCAGTATTTT. Its protein product is CASRGDPSGITDTQYF. The full variable domain, in which reference TRBV5-1 and TRBJ2-3 provide the parts outside the CDR3, is KAGVTQTPRYLIKTRGQQVTLSCSPISGHRSVSWYQQTPGQGLQFLFEYFSETQRNKGNFPGRFSGRQFSNSRSEMNVSTLELGDSALYLCASRGDPSGITDTQYFGPGTRLTVL.

The chain employs TRBV7-2 and TRBJ1-1; D perhaps matches TRBD1 (5 bases). From germline, CDR1 is SGHTA and CDR2 FQGNSA. Trimming cost V 2 bases and J 2 bases, with 9 bases left between them. This CDR3 region has 14 residues. CDR3 sequence (DNA): TGTGCCAGCAGCTTACGACAGTATAACACTGAAGCTTTCTTT. Translating it yields CASSLRQYNTEAFF.

This chain uses TRBV28 with TRBJ2-7; TRBD2 agrees at 10 bases. The CDR3 contains 14 residues. CDR1 and CDR2 from the germline V gene are MDHEN and SYDVKM. Germline trimming cut 6 bases from V and 4 bases from J; bases unmatched to any gene: 6. The CDR3 DNA reads TGTGCCAGCAGACGAGGACTAGCGGAGTACGAGCAGTACTTC. The encoded protein is CASRRGLAEYEQYF.

The rearrangement links TRBV19 to TRBJ1-6, with D unresolved. Germline CDR1 LNHDA, CDR2 SQIVND (reference sequence). Trimming stripped 1 base from V and 7 bases from J, with 14 bases between. This CDR3 comprises 16 residues. The CDR3 DNA sequence: TGTGCCAGTAGTATAGCCCCAGGCTTATTGAATTCACCCCTCCACTTT. This translates into CASSIAPGLLNSPLHF.

This CDR3 reads CASSARGVAEAFF. In DNA form, the CDR3 reads TGTGCCAGTAGTGCCCGAGGAGTGGCTGAAGCTTTCTTT. The chain joins TRBV19 to TRBJ1-1, with unresolved D. Germline CDR1 reads LNHDA; CDR2 reads SQIVND (reference sequence). With 5 bases removed from V and 6 bases from J, the gap between germline ends came to 13 bases. This CDR3 spans 13 amino acids.

CDR3 amino acids: CASSVGLAGRNEQFF. CDR3 DNA sequence: TGTGCCAGCAGCGTAGGACTAGCGGGTCGCAATGAGCAGTTCTTC. V and J are TRBV9 and TRBJ2-1; TRBD2 matches 10 bases. CDR3 size: 15 residues. Germline values: CDR1 SGDLS, CDR2 YYNGEE. V lost 0 bases to trimming and J lost 6 bases; unmatched junction nucleotides: 3.

V is TRBV15 and J is TRBJ1-4; D gene unclear. The CDR3 is made up of 15 amino acids. V lost 3 bases to trimming and J lost 7 bases, with 15 bases between them. Germline V CDR1 and CDR2: LNHNV, YYDKDF (reference sequence). The CDR3 region is CATSRTGGVTEKLFF. CDR3 nucleotides: TGTGCCACCAGCAGGACGGGTGGTGTTACTGAAAAACTGTTTTTT.

This clone has only a few counts. The rearrangement uses TRBV5-1 and TRBJ2-3; 7 bases are shared with TRBD1. The CDR3 sequence is 15 residues long. Looked up from germline, CDR1 is SGHRS and CDR2 is YFSETQ. V gave up 4 bases and J gave up 4 bases; unmatched junction bases: 9. CDR3 region: CASSTDITGADTQYF. The DNA for the CDR3 is TGCGCCAGCAGCACGGATATAACAGGGGCAGATACGCAGTATTTT.

V usage is TRBV27 and J usage is TRBJ2-7; TRBD1 matches 9 bases. CDR1 and CDR2 from the germline V gene are MNHEY and SMNVEV (reference sequence). V was pared by 3 bases and J by 3 bases, with 9 bases of the junction left unmatched. The CDR3 contains 16 residues. The DNA of the CDR3 is TGTGCCAGCAGTTTTTCACAGGGGGCAGGTCTCTACGAGCAGTACTTC. The encoded protein is CASSFSQGAGLYEQYF.

This rearrangement joins TRBV19 to TRBJ2-7, with 14 bases identical to TRBD2. V shed 5 bases, J shed 2 bases, and the junction held 8 bases outside the gene matches. The CDR3 loop spans 17 amino acids. CDR1 is LNHDA and CDR2 is SQIVND in the germline V gene (reference sequence). Here the CDR3 reads CASSFGLAGGRTYEQYF. CDR3 nucleotides: TGTGCCAGTAGTTTCGGACTAGCGGGAGGACGCACCTACGAGCAGTACTTC.

V usage is TRBV10-3 and J usage is TRBJ2-1, with D hard to call. Trimming stripped 2 bases from V and 0 bases from J, with 5 bases between. The CDR3 is 14 amino acids. Germline CDR1 and CDR2: ENHRY and SYGVKD. The CDR3 region is CAISEGSSYNEQFF. The CDR3 coding sequence is TGTGCCATCAGTGAGGGAAGCTCCTACAATGAGCAGTTCTTC.

The J gene is TRBJ2-2, the V gene TRBV27, with 11 bases matching TRBD2. V shed 1 base, J shed 8 bases, and the junction held 12 bases outside the gene matches. Per germline, CDR1 MNHEY and CDR2 SMNVEV (reference sequence). The CDR3 runs to 18 residues. This CDR3 reads CASSLYPPELAGGGELFF. The CDR3 region has the DNA TGTGCCAGCAGTTTATACCCCCCGGAGCTAGCGGGAGGAGGGGAGCTGTTTTTT.

The chain is built from TRBV7-9 and TRBJ2-7; D possibly uses TRBD1 or TRBD2 (5 bases each). Trimming removed 4 bases at V and 7 bases at J, with 11 bases between. The CDR3 length is 12 residues. The germline gives CDR1 SEHNR, CDR2 FQNEAQ (reference sequence). The CDR3 coding sequence is TGTGCCAGCAGCTGGAGCGAGGGGGAGCAGTACTTC. It codes for CASSWSEGEQYF.

The chain links TRBV5-6 to TRBJ2-7; D is unclear. V was pared by 6 bases and J by 2 bases, with 12 bases between. The CDR3 runs 13 residues. The germline CDR1 and CDR2 sequences are SGHDT and YYEEEE. The CDR3 DNA reads TGTGCCAGCACGCTAGGCGGAACCTACGAGCAGTACTTC. Encoded protein: CASTLGGTYEQYF.

A word on this clone: The same CDR3 is also encoded by other DNA sequences in this sample. The chain is built from TRBV2 and TRBJ2-1; a possible D gene is TRBD2 (6 bases). Germline values: CDR1 SNHLY, CDR2 FYNNEI. This CDR3 has 15 residues. V gave up 10 bases and J gave up 0 bases, with 16 bases separating them. The CDR3: CAKGGADYSYNEQFF. In DNA, the CDR3 is TGTGCCAAAGGCGGGGCGGATTACTCCTACAATGAGCAGTTCTTC.

The V call is TRBV28, the J call TRBJ2-5, with 13 nucleotides matching TRBD2. Germline loops: CDR1 MDHEN, CDR2 SYDVKM. The V gene end was trimmed by 5 bases and the J gene end by 6 bases; junction bases not matched to a gene: 6. The length of the CDR3 is 15 residues. CDR3 loop: CASSQTGTSGKTQYF. CDR3 DNA sequence: TGTGCCAGCAGTCAAACAGGGACTAGCGGGAAGACCCAGTACTTC.

The chain carries TRBV6-4 and TRBJ2-1; 12 nucleotides agree with TRBD2. The V gene end was trimmed by 3 bases and the J gene end by 3 bases; junction bases not matched to a gene: 0. CDR1 is MRHNA and CDR2 is SNTAGT in the germline V gene. CDR3 length: 15 residues. The CDR3 bases are TGTGCCAGCAGTGAGACTAGCGGGAGCTACAATGAGCAGTTCTTC. It translates to CASSETSGSYNEQFF.

The V and J genes are TRBV16 and TRBJ2-1; possibly TRBD2 for D (5 bases). The germline V gene encodes CDR1 KGHSY and CDR2 FQNENV. The CDR3 consists of 14 residues. The V end was cut by 1 base, the J end by 10 bases, with 14 bases between. The CDR3 sequence is CASSQFVGSPEQFF. CDR3 nucleotide sequence: TGTGCCAGCAGCCAATTTGTGGGGAGCCCCGAGCAGTTCTTC.

The genes are TRBV2 and TRBJ1-1; possible D gene TRBD1, 5 bases. The CDR3 extends over 13 amino acids. The V gene lost 1 base and the J gene lost 6 bases, with 9 bases spanning the gap. CDR1 and CDR2 from the germline V gene are SNHLY and FYNNEI. In DNA, the CDR3 is TGTGCCAGCAGTGAAGGGGGCGACCCTGAAGCTTTCTTT. Protein product: CASSEGGDPEAFF.

The chain employs TRBV5-1 and TRBJ1-1; no clear D. The germline V gene has CDR1 SGHRS and CDR2 YFSETQ. CDR3 size: 15 residues. V was shortened by 0 bases and J by 0 bases, with 9 bases between the two germline ends. CDR3 coding DNA: TGCGCCAGCAGCTTGGTCGAGGGCCTGAACACTGAAGCTTTCTTT. It is translated as CASSLVEGLNTEAFF.

This sequence joins TRBV19 and TRBJ2-2; D is unresolved. The CDR3 consists of 14 residues. Per germline, CDR1 LNHDA and CDR2 SQIVND (reference sequence). With 5 bases removed from V and 1 base from J, the gap between germline ends came to 8 bases. The CDR3 DNA follows: TGTGCCAGTAGTCCCCGACTGAACACCGGGGAGCTGTTTTTT. Translating gives CASSPRLNTGELFF.

The genes are TRBV30 and TRBJ1-1, with D unclear. The CDR3 sequence is 11 residues long. The V gene lost 4 bases and the J gene lost 1 base, with 4 bases spanning the gap. Germline CDR1 and CDR2: GTSNPN and SVGIG (reference sequence). CDR3 protein: CAWNKNTEAFF. The CDR3 nucleotides read TGTGCCTGGAACAAGAACACTGAAGCTTTCTTT.

The chain is built from TRBV5-6 and TRBJ2-7; D is possibly TRBD1 (6 bases). The germline V and J ends were trimmed by 3 bases and 9 bases, with 19 bases remaining between them. The CDR3 covers 14 residues. The germline gives CDR1 SGHDT, CDR2 YYEEEE. Written as DNA, the CDR3 is TGTGCCAGCAGCTCCGGGACACCTCCCGGCGGGCAGTACTTC. Its translation: CASSSGTPPGGQYF. Combining the CDR3 with reference TRBV5-6 and TRBJ2-7 gives the whole variable domain DAGVTQSPTHLIKTRGQQVTLRCSPKSGHDTVSWYQQALGQGPQFIFQYYEEEERQRGNFPDRFSGHQFPNYSSELNVNALLLGDSALYLCASSSGTPPGGQYFGPGTRLTVT.

The genes are TRBV7-2 and TRBJ2-3; 14 bases line up with TRBD2. The CDR3 extends over 17 amino acids. After removal of 3 bases from V and 5 bases from J, the junction contained 7 bases not matched to a gene. CDR1 is SGHTA, CDR2 FQGNSA, per germline. The DNA for the CDR3 is TGTGCCAGCAGCTTCCGACTAGCGGGAGGGCTTGTAGATACGCAGTATTTT. Protein sequence: CASSFRLAGGLVDTQYF.

In this sample, this clone turned up once. The V call is TRBV7-6, the J call TRBJ1-1; 7 bases match TRBD1. With V trimmed by 7 bases and J by 2 bases, 10 bases remained unmatched. The CDR3 length is 15 residues. In germline, CDR1 is SGHVS, CDR2 FNYEAQ. For the CDR3, the DNA is TGTGCCAGCACCCTCTTAGGGGGCGCAAACACTGAAGCTTTCTTT. Translation: CASTLLGGANTEAFF.

This clone appeared a single time. The genes are TRBV7-2 and TRBJ2-2; 9 bases are a match to TRBD2. This CDR3 has 19 residues. Trimming removed 2 bases from V and 0 bases from J; junction bases left unmatched: 10. Looked up from germline, CDR1 is SGHTA and CDR2 is FQGNSA. The CDR3 DNA sequence: TGTGCCAGCAGCTTATCTGGGTTGCGGGAGGGAGCGAACACCGGGGAGCTGTTTTTT. Translation: CASSLSGLREGANTGELFF.

The chain uses TRBV5-4 and TRBJ2-7; D gene ambiguous. The CDR3 has 13 amino acids. The germline V and J ends were trimmed by 4 bases and 4 bases, with 12 bases remaining between them. The germline CDR1 and CDR2 sequences are SGHNT and YYREEE (reference sequence). The CDR3 region is CASSQDSWYEQYF. The DNA of the CDR3 is TGTGCCAGCAGCCAAGATTCGTGGTACGAGCAGTACTTC.

This clone showed up just once. This sequence joins TRBV5-5 and TRBJ2-7; D possibly uses TRBD1 or TRBD2 (5 bases each). V shed 4 bases and J shed 1 base, with 12 bases lying between them. The CDR3 extends over 14 amino acids. Germline CDR1 reads SGHKS; CDR2 reads YYEKEE (reference sequence). The CDR3 DNA reads TGTGCCAGCAGCCGGGACGGTTATTCCTACGAGCAGTACTTC. It is translated as CASSRDGYSYEQYF.

V is TRBV11-2 and J is TRBJ2-4; 10 bases agree with TRBD1. The CDR3 runs 15 residues. Per the germline V gene, CDR1 is SGHAT and CDR2 is FQNNGV. Germline trimming cut 6 bases from V and 4 bases from J; bases unmatched to any gene: 6. The CDR3 DNA sequence: TGTGCCAGCAGACAACCGGGACAGGGGAAAAACATTCAGTACTTC. It is translated as CASRQPGQGKNIQYF.

This chain uses TRBV11-2 with TRBJ2-7, with 10 bases identical to TRBD2. Losses at the gene ends were 1 base for V and 3 bases for J; bases not matched to a gene: 3. In germline, CDR1 is SGHAT, CDR2 FQNNGV. CDR3 size: 15 residues. This chain's CDR3 is CASSLASGSFYEQYF. As DNA, the CDR3 is TGTGCCAGCAGCTTAGCTAGCGGGAGTTTCTACGAGCAGTACTTC.